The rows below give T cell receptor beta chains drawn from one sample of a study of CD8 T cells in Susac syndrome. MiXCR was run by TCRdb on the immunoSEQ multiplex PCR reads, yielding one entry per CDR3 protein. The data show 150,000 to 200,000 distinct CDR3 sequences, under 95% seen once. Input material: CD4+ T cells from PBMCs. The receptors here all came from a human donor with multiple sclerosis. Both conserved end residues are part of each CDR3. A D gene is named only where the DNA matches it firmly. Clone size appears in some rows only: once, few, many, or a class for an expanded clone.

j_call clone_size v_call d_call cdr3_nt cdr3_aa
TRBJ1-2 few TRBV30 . TGTGCCTGGAGTTTACATTTCCAGGGTGGCTACACTTTC CAWSLHFQGGYTF
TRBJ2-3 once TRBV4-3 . TGCGCCAGCAGCCGAAACTCCAGGACCCGCACAGATACGCAGTATTTT CASSRNSRTRTDTQYF
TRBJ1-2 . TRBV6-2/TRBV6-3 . TGTGCCAGCACCGCATGGGGAGGCTACACCTTC CASTAWGGYTF
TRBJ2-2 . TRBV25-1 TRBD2 TGTGCCAGCAGTAGCTCAGCGGGGACGAACACCGGGGAGCTGTTTTTT CASSSSAGTNTGELFF
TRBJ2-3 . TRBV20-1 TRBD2 TGCAGTGCTCCCTACGGGAGGGGGGATACGCAGTATTTT CSAPYGRGDTQYF
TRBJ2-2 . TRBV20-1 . TGCAGTGCTAGAGATCTTCGCCAACAGGGTGGCGGCGGGGAGCTGTTTTTT CSARDLRQQGGGGELFF
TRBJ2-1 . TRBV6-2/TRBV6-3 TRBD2 TGTGCCAGCAGCCTAACCGGGACTAGATTTGAGTTCTTC CASSLTGTRFEFF
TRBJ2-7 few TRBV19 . TGTGCCAGTAGTCAGAATGACAGAAAGGGCCCCGAGCAGTACTTC CASSQNDRKGPEQYF
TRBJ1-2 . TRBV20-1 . TGCAGTGCTAAGCCGCTTGCTGAAAACTATGGCTACACCTTC CSAKPLAENYGYTF
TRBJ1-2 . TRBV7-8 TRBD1 TGTGCCAGCAGCCTGGGGACAGCAAACTATGGCTACACCTTC CASSLGTANYGYTF
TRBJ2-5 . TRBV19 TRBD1 TGTGCCAGTAGTACCCGGACAGGATCGGGAGAGACCCAGTACTTC CASSTRTGSGETQYF
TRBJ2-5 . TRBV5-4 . TGTGCCAGCAGCCCGAGTCTAGGAAACCAGTACTTC CASSPSLGNQYF
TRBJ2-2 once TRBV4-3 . TGCGCCAGCAGCCAAGATTTGGAGCGGGAGCTGTTTTTT CASSQDLERELFF
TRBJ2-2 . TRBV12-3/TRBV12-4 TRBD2 TGTGCCAGCAGTTTTCTAGCGGGAGCCACCGGGGAGCTGTTTTTT CASSFLAGATGELFF
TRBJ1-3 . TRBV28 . TGTGCCAGCAGTTTAGATACGGGACCGTCGACAAAGCGAAACACCATATATTTT CASSLDTGPSTKRNTIYF
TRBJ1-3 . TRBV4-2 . TGTGCCAGCAGCCAAGGTGCCTCCGACGGAAACACCATATATTTT CASSQGASDGNTIYF
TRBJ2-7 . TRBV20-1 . TGCAGTGCTAGAGATGGCGGGGCCGCCTGGGAGCAGTACTTC CSARDGGAAWEQYF